This TCR beta chain was recorded in a study of beta chain features in type 1 diabetes. About the research overall: All of the samples together had roughly 110 million sorted cells examined. Notes on the study in general: Moderately but significantly shorter TCRB CDR3s were found in Type 1 diabetes patients in all four CD4+ subsets. A closer apparent resemblance between naive, central memory and Treg TCRB repertoires was seen in patients than in healthy donors. Any role of HLA type in TCRB rearrangement remained unresolved here.

The sample holds a few counts of this clone. Its specificity is unknown. Germline V lookup: CDR1 MNHNY, CDR2 SVGAGI (reference sequence). The CDR3 is 14 residues long. Trimming shortened V by 5 bases and J by 0 bases, and 10 bases separated the two germline ends. Sorted populations were all over 95% pure. Expressed TCRB transcripts were sequenced, since all the RNA that had been isolated was reverse transcribed. Profiling relied on immunoSEQ multiplex PCR, and the TCRdb table lists in-frame clones only, not all of them. The profile covers 500,000 to 650,000 clones, with roughly 12% appearing a single time and around 0.12% taken by the ten largest.

Sequencing was done on a sample of naive CD4+ T cells from blood. The sequence came from a man aged 30 to 39 with type 1 diabetes. The V and J genes are TRBV6-6 and TRBJ1-1; D remains ambiguous. The CDR3: CASSGRTMNTEAFF. The CDR3 nucleotides read TGTGCCAGCAGTGGCCGGACTATGAACACTGAAGCTTTCTTT.